Below are 12 T cell receptor beta chains sequenced from a single sample in a study of T cells after yellow fever vaccination. Each CDR3 protein is one row after TCRdb ran MiXCR on the 5' RACE reads. This repertoire shows 250,000 to 350,000 distinct CDR3 sequences, under 9% found once; its top ten account for around 3.4%. The material was CD4+ T cells sorted from PBMCs, obtained 5 days after the yellow fever booster vaccination. These receptor sequences come from a man between 18 and 29 years old who received the YFV17D yellow fever vaccine.

This clonotype has just a few counts. The gene calls are TRBV6-2 or TRBV6-3 and TRBJ1-2; D call uncertain. Germline V CDR1 and CDR2: MNHEY, SVGEGT. This CDR3 is built from 12 residues. Trimming stripped 2 bases from V and 6 bases from J, with 7 bases between. CDR3 sequence (DNA): TGTGCCAGCAGTTACGGGGAGGATGGCTACACCTTC. Translated, it gives CASSYGEDGYTF.

The rearrangement joins TRBV9 to TRBJ2-5, with D hard to call. Trimming cost V 0 bases and J 3 bases, with 9 bases left between them. CDR1 and CDR2 (germline): SGDLS, YYNGEE. The CDR3 extends over 14 amino acids. The CDR3 DNA sequence: TGTGCCAGCAGCGTAGGATTCCGGGAAGAGACCCAGTACTTC. Amino acids: CASSVGFREETQYF. Full variable domain (missing parts from reference TRBV9 and TRBJ2-5): DSGVTQTPKHLITATGQRVTLRCSPRSGDLSVYWYQQSLDQGLQFLIQYYNGEERAKGNILERFSAQQFPDLHSELNLSSLELGDSALYFCASSVGFREETQYFGPGTRLLVL.

This clonotype was seen a few times. The gene calls are TRBV9 and TRBJ2-5; D may match TRBD1 or TRBD2 (5 bases each). CDR1 and CDR2 (germline): SGDLS, YYNGEE. This CDR3 is 13 amino acids long. Deletions cut 2 bases from V and 4 bases from J, with 9 bases between. The CDR3, as DNA: TGTGCCAGCAGCGTTTCTGGGACAGAGACCCAGTACTTC. Its protein product is CASSVSGTETQYF.

This clonotype was found a few times. The V call is TRBV14, the J call TRBJ2-7, with 8 positions matching TRBD1. The J segment lost 7 bases and the V segment lost 3 bases, leaving 5 bases of the junction unmatched. The V gene's germline CDR1 is SGHDN and CDR2 FVKESK. CDR3 length: 13 residues. The CDR3 DNA reads TGTGCCAGCAGCCAGGACAGGGCGGGGGAGCAGTACTTC. Protein sequence: CASSQDRAGEQYF.

This chain links TRBV20-1 with TRBJ2-7, with 10 bases that match TRBD1. CDR1 and CDR2 (germline): DFQATT, SNEGSKA (reference sequence). The length of the CDR3 is 14 residues. V shed 5 bases, J shed 4 bases, and the junction held 8 bases outside the gene matches. The CDR3 coding sequence is TGCAGTGCTTGGTCGGGACAGGGGACTTACGAGCAGTACGTC. This gives the protein CSAWSGQGTYEQYV.

The genes are TRBV30 and TRBJ2-3; the D is unclear. CDR1 and CDR2 (germline): GTSNPN, SVGIG (reference sequence). The CDR3 loop spans 11 amino acids. V was pared by 2 bases and J by 6 bases, with 6 bases between. CDR3 sequence: CAWSTVDTQYF. CDR3 nucleotide sequence: TGTGCCTGGAGTACGGTGGATACGCAGTATTTT. The full variable domain, with the rest looked up from reference TRBV30 and TRBJ2-3, is SQTIHQWPATLVQPVGSPLSLECTVEGTSNPNLYWYRQAAGRGLQLLFYSVGIGQISSEVPQNLSASRPQDRQFILSSKKLLLSDSGFYLCAWSTVDTQYFGPGTRLTVL.

CDR3 in DNA: TGTGCCAGCAGTGACCAGCCTCCAGATACGCAGTATTTT. Protein product: CASSDQPPDTQYF. V and J are TRBV2 and TRBJ2-3, with unresolved D. The CDR3 extends over 13 amino acids. Germline CDR1 is SNHLY and CDR2 is FYNNEI. Trimming shortened V by 3 bases and J by 4 bases, and 8 bases separated the two germline ends.

CDR3 loop: CASSQDRGGTGNTIYF. CDR3 DNA: TGCGCCAGCAGCCAAGATCGAGGGGGGACTGGAAACACCATATATTTT. This rearrangement joins TRBV4-3 to TRBJ1-3, with D possibly TRBD1 on 6 matching bases. CDR1 and CDR2 (germline): LGHNA, YSLEER. This CDR3 has 16 amino acids. V dropped 0 bases and J dropped 2 bases, with 11 bases sitting between them.

DNA of the CDR3: TGTGCCAGCAGCTTTTCGTCTAGAAACAGGGGGCGCGGAGGAAACACCATATATTTT. It yields the protein CASSFSSRNRGRGGNTIYF. The rearrangement joins TRBV7-2 to TRBJ1-3; TRBD1 agrees at 9 bases. CDR1 SGHTA and CDR2 FQGNSA come from the germline V gene. J gave up 4 bases and V 3 bases, and 16 bases lay outside the gene matches. There are 19 residues in the CDR3.

The rearrangement joins TRBV10-2 to TRBJ1-2, with 10 bases fitting TRBD1. The CDR3 sequence is 14 residues long. With 6 bases clipped from V and 4 bases from J, the junction kept 5 bases outside the gene matches. Germline V gene sequence: CDR1 WSHSY, CDR2 SAAADI. The CDR3 DNA reads as TGCGCCAGCAGCCGGGACAGGGGTATCTATGGCTACACCTTC. Its translation is CASSRDRGIYGYTF.

The V and J genes are TRBV6-2 or TRBV6-3 and TRBJ2-5; TRBD1 might be the D (6 bases). The germline V and J ends were trimmed by 10 bases and 7 bases, with 16 bases remaining between them. This CDR3 region has 12 residues. Germline loops: CDR1 MNHEY, CDR2 SVGEGT. The CDR3, as DNA: TGTGCCACCGGACAGTCCTTAGGGACCCAGTACTTC. It yields the protein CATGQSLGTQYF.

Many counts were recorded for this clonotype. The chain has TRBV12-3 or TRBV12-4 and TRBJ2-7; 8 positions agree with TRBD2. The CDR3 length is 15 residues. Germline trimming cut 3 bases from V and 0 bases from J; bases unmatched to any gene: 4. The CDR3 spells CASSFSAGASYEQYF. CDR3 sequence (DNA): TGTGCCAGCAGTTTCTCAGCGGGGGCCTCCTACGAGCAGTACTTC.